One sample yielded the 27 T cell receptor beta chains listed below, sequenced in a study of T cell responses to AZD1222 COVID-19 vaccine. Sequencing was performed with immunoSEQ multiplex PCR; in TCRdb, only in-frame clones are kept and a portion is missing. The sample has over 150,000 clones, roughly 90% seen once. The specimen was peripheral blood, collected on day 0 of AZD1222 vaccination. The receptors were sampled from an adult in good health.

This chain connects TRBV28 to TRBJ1-1; weak D call: TRBD1 (5 bases). Germline lookup yields CDR1 MDHEN and CDR2 SYDVKM. Trimming pared 6 bases from V and 0 bases from J, leaving 11 bases between. The CDR3 is 14 amino acids. CDR3 DNA: TGTGCCAGCAGAGTGTCAGGGATGAACACTGAAGCTTTCTTT. Protein: CASRVSGMNTEAFF.

This clone was seen only a few times. The V gene is TRBV29-1, the J gene TRBJ1-6; 7 positions agree with TRBD1. With V trimmed by 8 bases and J by 5 bases, 6 bases remained unmatched. CDR1 is SQVTM and CDR2 is ANQGSEA in the germline V gene. This CDR3 is 13 amino acids long. The CDR3 DNA is TGCAGCTTTCAACAGGGGAATAATTCACCCCTCCACTTT. Translated, it gives CSFQQGNNSPLHF. Full variable domain (missing parts from reference TRBV29-1 and TRBJ1-6): SAVISQKPSRDICQRGTSLTIQCQVDSQVTMMFWYRQQPGQSLTLIATANQGSEATYESGFVIDKFPISRPNLTFSTLTVSNMSPEDSSIYLCSFQQGNNSPLHFGNGTRLTVT.

This sequence joins TRBV28 and TRBJ1-1; D gene uncertain. Trimming stripped 10 bases from V and 7 bases from J, with 13 bases between. CDR3 length equals 11 residues. Looked up from germline, CDR1 is MDHEN and CDR2 is SYDVKM. CDR3 DNA sequence: TGTGCCACCATCTACCGGGGTGAAGCTTTCTTT. Encoded protein: CATIYRGEAFF.

The rearrangement links TRBV5-1 to TRBJ1-2; 10 bases align to TRBD1. The CDR3 covers 15 residues. Per germline, CDR1 SGHRS and CDR2 YFSETQ. V gave up 4 bases and J gave up 6 bases; unmatched junction bases: 9. CDR3 DNA sequence: TGCGCCAGCAGCACCTACCGCGGGACAGGGGATGGCTACACCTTC. Its translation is CASSTYRGTGDGYTF.

The chain combines TRBV9 with TRBJ2-3; 12 bases map to TRBD2. The CDR3 runs 16 residues. CDR1 is SGDLS, CDR2 YYNGEE, per germline. V shed 4 bases and J 0 bases; nucleotides not matched to a gene: 3. The CDR3 here is CASSFGTSGSTDTQYF. The CDR3 coding sequence is TGTGCCAGCAGCTTCGGGACTAGCGGGAGCACAGATACGCAGTATTTT. The full variable domain, rest sourced from reference TRBV9 and TRBJ2-3, is DSGVTQTPKHLITATGQRVTLRCSPRSGDLSVYWYQQSLDQGLQFLIQYYNGEERAKGNILERFSAQQFPDLHSELNLSSLELGDSALYFCASSFGTSGSTDTQYFGPGTRLTVL.

This chain uses TRBV9 with TRBJ1-1; 7 nucleotides align to TRBD1. Germline assignment: CDR1 SGDLS and CDR2 YYNGEE. V trimming: 3 bases; J trimming: 6 bases; junction bases outside the gene matches: 11. This CDR3 region has 15 residues. The CDR3 here is CASSEDDREWAEAFF. For the CDR3, the DNA is TGTGCCAGCAGCGAAGACGACAGGGAATGGGCTGAAGCTTTCTTT.

The V gene is TRBV5-6, the J gene TRBJ2-1; D uncertain. Per the germline V gene, CDR1 is SGHDT and CDR2 is YYEEEE. Trimming stripped 0 bases from V and 8 bases from J, with 15 bases between. This CDR3 is built from 15 residues. CDR3 protein: CASSLAKLGQDEQFF. In nucleotides, the CDR3 is TGTGCCAGCAGCTTGGCCAAATTGGGCCAGGATGAGCAGTTCTTC.

The chain combines TRBV4-1 with TRBJ1-2, with D maybe TRBD1 (5 bases). Germline assignment: CDR1 MGHRA and CDR2 YSYEKL. This CDR3 comprises 14 residues. V was clipped by 3 bases and J by 7 bases, with 15 bases between them. The CDR3 sequence is CASSQVGREVGYTF. The CDR3 DNA reads TGCGCCAGCAGCCAGGTGGGCAGGGAGGTTGGCTACACCTTC.

The chain carries TRBV3-1 (or the pseudogene TRBV3-2) and TRBJ2-7; perhaps TRBD2 as D (5 bases). Germline assignment: CDR1 LGHDT and CDR2 YNNKEL (reference sequence). V was clipped by 1 base and J by 6 bases, with 7 bases between them. This CDR3 contains 12 residues. The chain's CDR3 is CASSQVGGEQYF. CDR3 coding DNA: TGTGCCAGCAGCCAAGTCGGAGGCGAGCAGTACTTC.

The chain has TRBV19 and TRBJ2-1; 11 positions match TRBD1. This CDR3 is 15 amino acids long. Germline CDR1 and CDR2: LNHDA and SQIVND (reference sequence). With 5 bases clipped from V and 6 bases from J, the junction kept 6 bases outside the gene matches. CDR3 sequence: CASSRTGGSGNEQFF. CDR3 in DNA: TGTGCCAGTAGTCGGACAGGGGGCAGCGGCAATGAGCAGTTCTTC. Together with reference TRBV19 and TRBJ2-1, the CDR3 gives the full variable domain: DGGITQSPKYLFRKEGQNVTLSCEQNLNHDAMYWYRQDPGQGLRLIYYSQIVNDFQKGDIAEGYSVSREKKESFPLTVTSAQKNPTAFYLCASSRTGGSGNEQFFGPGTRLTVL.

The rearrangement uses TRBV6-5 and TRBJ2-7; TRBD1 is a possible D gene (5 bases). With 6 bases removed from V and 1 base from J, the gap between germline ends came to 16 bases. The CDR3 has 15 residues. In germline, CDR1 is MNHEY, CDR2 SVGAGI. This CDR3 is CASSPDSLKSYEQYF. The CDR3 DNA is TGTGCCAGCAGCCCCGACAGTTTGAAGTCCTACGAGCAGTACTTC.

The chain is built from TRBV3-1 (or the pseudogene TRBV3-2) and TRBJ2-2; 12 bases are a match to TRBD2. Germline lookup yields CDR1 LGHDT and CDR2 YNNKEL (reference sequence). This CDR3 has 16 residues. V lost 4 bases, J lost 6 bases, and 6 bases stayed unmatched. The chain's CDR3 is CASSRGLAGPPGELFF. The CDR3 DNA reads as TGTGCCAGCAGCCGAGGACTAGCGGGACCCCCCGGGGAGCTGTTTTTT.

This CDR3 is CASSSAWASGSQEDIQYF. The DNA of the CDR3 is TGTGCCAGCAGCTCCGCGTGGGCTAGCGGGAGTCAGGAGGACATTCAGTACTTC. The rearrangement uses TRBV13 and TRBJ2-4; 10 bases line up with TRBD2. Germline V gene data show CDR1 as PRHDT and CDR2 as FYEKMQ (reference sequence). Losses at the gene ends were 4 bases for V and 8 bases for J; bases not matched to a gene: 17. This CDR3 comprises 18 residues.

The chain joins TRBV7-9 to TRBJ2-3; TRBD1 is a possible D gene (5 bases). Deletions cut 2 bases from V and 4 bases from J, with 10 bases between. This CDR3 region has 14 residues. Per germline, CDR1 SEHNR and CDR2 FQNEAQ (reference sequence). The DNA for the CDR3 is TGTGCCAGCAGCTTATCTCAGGGTCCAGATACGCAGTATTTT. It is translated as CASSLSQGPDTQYF.

The rearrangement links TRBV27 to TRBJ2-7; TRBD2 matches 12 bases. This CDR3 is built from 17 residues. V was pared by 4 bases and J by 6 bases, with 13 bases of the junction left unmatched. Germline V gene lookup returns CDR1 MNHEY and CDR2 SMNVEV (reference sequence). CDR3 coding DNA: TGTGCCAGCAGTTCACTCACGCTAGCGGGAGGGCCTTTCGAGCAGTACTTC. Protein: CASSSLTLAGGPFEQYF.

The chain recombines TRBV28 with TRBJ1-5; D uncertain. Per germline, CDR1 MDHEN and CDR2 SYDVKM. The CDR3 length is 14 residues. V was pared by 6 bases and J by 1 base, with 10 bases between. The CDR3 sequence: CASSIPGSNQPQHF. CDR3 in DNA: TGTGCCAGCAGCATCCCGGGGAGCAATCAGCCCCAGCATTTT.

This clone was observed a single time. The chain carries TRBV5-6 and TRBJ2-1, with no clear D. V lost 0 bases and J 7 bases, leaving 11 bases between the germline ends. CDR1 is SGHDT, CDR2 YYEEEE, per germline. The CDR3 has 14 amino acids. CDR3 sequence: CASSLVGPDNEQFF. The CDR3, as DNA: TGTGCCAGCAGCTTGGTAGGCCCCGATAATGAGCAGTTCTTC.

The rearrangement uses TRBV5-1 and TRBJ1-5; no clear D gene. The CDR3 has 13 residues. The V end was cut by 2 bases, the J end by 0 bases, with 3 bases between. The germline V gene has CDR1 SGHRS and CDR2 YFSETQ. The CDR3 DNA follows: TGCGCCAGCAGCTTCGATAGCAATCAGCCCCAGCATTTT. Protein product: CASSFDSNQPQHF.

The rearrangement joins TRBV3-1 (or the pseudogene TRBV3-2) to TRBJ2-7; D is unresolved. Deletions cut 0 bases from V and 2 bases from J, with 8 bases between. CDR3 length equals 14 residues. Germline values: CDR1 LGHDT, CDR2 YNNKEL (reference sequence). The CDR3 spells CASSQDSLAYEQYF. CDR3 nucleotides: TGTGCCAGCAGCCAAGATTCGTTAGCCTACGAGCAGTACTTC.

The rearrangement uses TRBV5-1 and TRBJ2-1; 7 nucleotides match TRBD1. In germline, CDR1 is SGHRS, CDR2 YFSETQ. V lost 0 bases, J lost 3 bases, and 6 bases stayed unmatched. The CDR3 contains 16 residues. This CDR3 reads CASSLVGQASYNEQFF. The CDR3, as DNA: TGCGCCAGCAGCTTGGTAGGACAGGCTAGCTACAATGAGCAGTTCTTC.

The chain recombines TRBV2 with TRBJ2-7, with 9 bases identical to TRBD2. Germline V gene data show CDR1 as SNHLY and CDR2 as FYNNEI. Trimming took 6 bases from V and 4 from J; bases not matched to a gene: 7. CDR3 length: 14 residues. The CDR3 nucleotides are TGTGCCAGCAGACTGGGACTAGCAGGGTACGAGCAGTACTTC. It translates to CASRLGLAGYEQYF.

V usage is TRBV2 and J usage is TRBJ1-2; D unresolved. CDR1 SNHLY and CDR2 FYNNEI come from the germline V gene. This CDR3 spans 13 amino acids. V was cut by 6 bases and J by 8 bases, with 16 bases left in between. In nucleotides, the CDR3 is TGTGCCAGCAGAACCCATGGCAGCCCCGGCTACACCTTC. Protein sequence: CASRTHGSPGYTF.

The rearrangement joins TRBV18 to TRBJ1-1; the match to TRBD1 covers 8 bases. The CDR3 runs 14 residues. The germline gives CDR1 KGHSH, CDR2 LQKENI. V trimming: 4 bases; J trimming: 7 bases; junction bases outside the gene matches: 8. CDR3 DNA sequence: TGTGCCAGCTCACTGTCGCAGGGGGCCCGTGAAGCTTTCTTT. As protein: CASSLSQGAREAFF.

The chain couples TRBV9 to TRBJ1-5, with D hard to call. The length of the CDR3 is 9 residues. V lost 10 bases and J lost 7, with 6 bases in between. Germline V gene data show CDR1 as SGDLS and CDR2 as YYNGEE. The CDR3 bases are TGTGCCCGCGGACAGCCCCAGCATTTT. It yields the protein CARGQPQHF.

CDR3 amino acids: CASSLGATGYNEQFF. CDR3 nucleotides: TGTGCCAGCAGCTTGGGGGCCACAGGGTACAATGAGCAGTTCTTC. The rearrangement links TRBV5-4 to TRBJ2-1; tentative D call: TRBD1 (6 bases). Deletions cut 0 bases from V and 4 bases from J, with 11 bases between. CDR3 size: 15 residues. CDR1 is SGHNT, CDR2 YYREEE, per germline (reference sequence).

The V call is TRBV3-1 (or the pseudogene TRBV3-2), the J call TRBJ2-7; a weak D match, TRBD1 (6 bases). With 4 bases removed from V and 2 bases from J, the gap between germline ends came to 12 bases. This CDR3 spans 14 amino acids. Germline V gives CDR1 LGHDT, CDR2 YNNKEL (reference sequence). The CDR3 region is CASSPRTAAYEQYF. The CDR3 bases are TGTGCCAGCAGCCCCCGGACAGCCGCCTACGAGCAGTACTTC.

The CDR3 region has the DNA TGCGCCAGCAGCCCTACAACAGGCCCCGGGTATGGCTACACCTTC. Translating it yields CASSPTTGPGYGYTF. The chain couples TRBV5-1 to TRBJ1-2; tentative D call: TRBD1 (5 bases). Trimming took 4 bases from V and 5 from J, leaving 18 bases between them. The CDR3 totals 15 residues. Germline assignment: CDR1 SGHRS and CDR2 YFSETQ.